The entry below describes one T cell receptor (beta chain). These data belong to a study of blood T cell repertoires in COVID-19. For the study at large: Donors in the United States, Italy and Spain gave samples during acute or convalescent COVID-19. The analysed material was cDNA or gDNA that came from T cells, B-cell-depleted T cells, or PBMCs.

Per the original methods: How many nucleated cells were present was estimated from reference gene primer amplification. Method: immunoSEQ multiplex PCR; TCRdb's copy keeps in-frame clones and lacks some. Clone size and the V and J calls come from that table; the DNA yielded D and trimming. The table records approximately 170,000 clones, roughly four fifths of them present only once. Trimming removed 6 bases from V and 5 bases from J, with 6 bases in between. CDR1 DFQATT and CDR2 SNEGSKA come from the germline V gene (reference sequence). CDR3 length equals 10 residues. Material: peripheral blood. This rearrangement joins TRBV20-1 to TRBJ2-3; D unclear. This TCR came from a human donor in a cohort sampled during active COVID-19. The CDR3 spells CSALGDTQYF. The DNA for the CDR3 is TGCAGTGCCCTCGGAGATACGCAGTATTTT.